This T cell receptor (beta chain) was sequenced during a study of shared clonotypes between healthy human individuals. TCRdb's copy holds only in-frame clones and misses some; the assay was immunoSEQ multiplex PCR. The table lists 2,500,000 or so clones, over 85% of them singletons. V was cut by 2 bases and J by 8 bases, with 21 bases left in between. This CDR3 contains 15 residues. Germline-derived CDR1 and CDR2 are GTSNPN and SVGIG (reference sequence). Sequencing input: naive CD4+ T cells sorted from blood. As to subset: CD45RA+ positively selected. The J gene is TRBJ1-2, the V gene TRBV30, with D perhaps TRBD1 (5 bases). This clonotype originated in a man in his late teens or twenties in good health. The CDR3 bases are TGTGCCTGGAGTCCGGGACTCCTTCCCGCTAGGGGCTACACCTTC. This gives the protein CAWSPGLLPARGYTF.